The rows below give T cell receptor beta chains drawn from one sample of a study of blood T cell repertoires in COVID-19. Clones were sequenced by immunoSEQ multiplex PCR, and TCRdb holds only the in-frame ones, with some missing. This table has under 80,000 clones, about 83% appearing once. The specimen was peripheral blood. The source is an elderly man with acute or convalescent COVID-19. CDR3s include the opening cysteine and the closing phenylalanine or tryptophan. A D gene is named only where the DNA matches it firmly. Size is omitted from some rows. Given values are once, few, many or a class for expanded clones.

length	V	size	J	D	DNA	CDR3
14	TRBV30	.	TRBJ1-4	.	TGTGCCTGGAGTATGCAGTCAACTAATGAAAAACTGTTTTTT	CAWSMQSTNEKLFF
13	TRBV25-1	.	TRBJ1-2	.	TGTGCCAGCAGTGATCCGACCGGGGTTGGCTACACCTTC	CASSDPTGVGYTF
18	TRBV15	.	TRBJ1-4	.	TGTGCCACCAGCAGAGATTCACGATTTGGGTCAGGGCGGGAAAAACTGTTTTTT	CATSRDSRFGSGREKLFF
16	TRBV4-3	.	TRBJ2-3	TRBD1	TGCGCCAGCAGCCAAGCAGCGACAGGGGATCTTCATACGCAGTATTTT	CASSQAATGDLHTQYF
15	TRBV14	.	TRBJ1-4	.	TGTGCCAGCAGCCAACTTAGGGGGACTAATGAAAAACTGTTTTTT	CASSQLRGTNEKLFF
18	TRBV19	once	TRBJ2-1	TRBD2	TGTGCCAGTAGTATGGGCCTAGCGGGAGGCGTAACTTTCGATGAGCAGTTCTTC	CASSMGLAGGVTFDEQFF
16	TRBV11-2	.	TRBJ2-3	TRBD2	TGTGCCAGCAGCCCCCTGGCGGGGGGCCGCTGGGATACGCAGTATTTT	CASSPLAGGRWDTQYF
15	TRBV15	.	TRBJ2-3	TRBD1	TGTGCCACCAGCAGCAGGGGGCCGGAGCAGGATACGCAGTATTTT	CATSSRGPEQDTQYF
17	TRBV18	.	TRBJ2-6	TRBD2	TGTGCCAGCTCATCCAGCGGGGGGGGCTCTGGGGCCAACGTCCTGACTTTC	CASSSSGGGSGANVLTF
14	TRBV5-1	.	TRBJ1-3	.	TGCGCCAGCAGTTCCACCGGGACAGGAAACACCATATATTTT	CASSSTGTGNTIYF
11	TRBV20-1	.	TRBJ1-2	.	TGCAGTGCCGGGGGGGGCTTAGGCTACACCTTC	CSAGGGLGYTF
18	TRBV4-3	.	TRBJ2-4	TRBD1	TGCGCCAGCAGCCAAGCCGCTACCGGGACAGGGGTAGGAAACATTCAGTACTTC	CASSQAATGTGVGNIQYF
13	TRBV7-3	.	TRBJ2-1	.	TGTGCCAGCAGTTCTCAAGGGGGCAATGAGCAGTTCTTC	CASSSQGGNEQFF
15	TRBV7-9	.	TRBJ1-1	TRBD1	TGTGCCAGCAGACCCCCGGGACAGGAGGTTATTGAAGCTTTCTTT	CASRPPGQEVIEAFF
13	TRBV6-5	.	TRBJ1-2	TRBD1	TGTGCCAGCAGAAGGGGGCAGAACTATGGCTACACCTTC	CASRRGQNYGYTF
15	TRBV19	.	TRBJ2-3	.	TGTGCCAGTACCCAAACAGTAGGCTCCCACAATACGCTATATTTT	CASTQTVGSHNTLYF
15	TRBV19	.	TRBJ2-7	TRBD1	TGTGCCAGTATGGGCTCAGGACAGGTTATGAACGAGCAGTACTTC	CASMGSGQVMNEQYF
13	TRBV12-3/TRBV12-4	few	TRBJ2-2	.	TGTGCCAGCAGTTTAGGGGGAGTCGGGGAGCTGTTTTTT	CASSLGGVGELFF
15	TRBV9	.	TRBJ1-1	.	TGTGCCAGCAGCGTAGACAGTCAAACAGGGTCGAAAGCTTTCTTT	CASSVDSQTGSKAFF
14	TRBV7-3	few	TRBJ2-5	TRBD1	TGTGCCAGCAGCTCCCGACAGGGCGCGGAGACCCAGTACTTC	CASSSRQGAETQYF
14	TRBV28	.	TRBJ2-7	TRBD1	TGTGCCAGCAGTTCCGGGACAGGTCTAGAAGAGCAGTACTTC	CASSSGTGLEEQYF
13	TRBV5-1	.	TRBJ1-2	TRBD1	TGCGCCAGCAGCTTGGCCAGGGACAGAGGCTACACCTTC	CASSLARDRGYTF
17	TRBV19	.	TRBJ1-5	.	TGTGCCAGTAGTATAGGAGCGGGGCGGACTGGCAATCAGCCCCAGCATTTT	CASSIGAGRTGNQPQHF
13	TRBV18	.	TRBJ1-4	.	TGTGCCAGCTCACCAGGGCTTAATGAAAAACTGTTTTTT	CASSPGLNEKLFF
16	TRBV24-1	few	TRBJ2-1	TRBD2	TGTGCCACCAGTGATCCCGGACTAGCGTACTACAATGAGCAGTTCTTC	CATSDPGLAYYNEQFF
17	TRBV4-1	.	TRBJ1-3	.	TGCGCCAGCAGCCAAGATGGGCTTTCTTCGTGGGGAAACACCATATATTTT	CASSQDGLSSWGNTIYF
15	TRBV10-1	.	TRBJ2-3	TRBD2	TGCGCCAGCAGTGAGCTAACCGGGGGGACAGATACGCAGTATTTT	CASSELTGGTDTQYF
14	TRBV11-2	few	TRBJ1-2	.	TGTGCCAGCAGCTTTAGTGCCGCAAACTATGGCTACACCTTC	CASSFSAANYGYTF
14	TRBV6-5	once	TRBJ1-5	.	TGTGCCAGCACCAGGACAGCCTTCAATCAGCCCCAGCATTTT	CASTRTAFNQPQHF
17	TRBV1	few	TRBJ2-1	.	TGCACCAGCAGCCCCTTGATCCGGGGGAGGGCCTACAATGAGCAGTTCTTC	CTSSPLIRGRAYNEQFF
15	TRBV7-2	.	TRBJ2-5	TRBD1	TGTGCCAGCAGCCCCGGGACAGGGATTTTGGAGACCCAGTACTTC	CASSPGTGILETQYF
15	TRBV7-4	.	TRBJ1-5	.	TGTGCCAGCAGCTTATTGCGGAGTAGCAATCAGCCCCAGCATTTT	CASSLLRSSNQPQHF
13	TRBV10-1	.	TRBJ2-1	.	TGCGCCAGCAGTCAACAGGGAGTGAGTGAGCAGTTCTTC	CASSQQGVSEQFF
14	TRBV7-3	.	TRBJ2-1	.	TGTGCCAGCAGCTTAGGCGGGGCCAACAATGAGCAGTTCTTC	CASSLGGANNEQFF
15	TRBV27	.	TRBJ1-1	TRBD1	TGTGCCAGCAAGGGACAGGGGGCTGGGGACACTGAAGCTTTCTTT	CASKGQGAGDTEAFF
15	TRBV9	.	TRBJ2-7	TRBD2	TGTGCCAGCAGCGTAGGCGGGACTAGCTCCTACGAGCAGTACTTC	CASSVGGTSSYEQYF
10	TRBV28	.	TRBJ1-2	.	TGTGCCACAGAGGGCTCTGGCTACACCTTC	CATEGSGYTF
15	TRBV21-1	.	TRBJ2-2	.	TGTGCCAGCAGCAAAGCAAACATTTGCACCGGGGAGCTGTTTTTT	CASSKANICTGELFF
15	TRBV30	.	TRBJ1-4	.	TGTGCCTGGAGTCCAGGAGGGGCGTCTAATGAAAAACTGTTTTTT	CAWSPGGASNEKLFF
15	TRBV7-2	.	TRBJ2-1	TRBD2	TGTGCCAGCACCCGGAGCGCGGGGGAATACAATGAGCAGTTCTTC	CASTRSAGEYNEQFF
16	TRBV19	few	TRBJ2-1	.	TGTGCCAGTAGTATAGGGCCCCAGGGAAGGTACAATGAGCAGTTCTTC	CASSIGPQGRYNEQFF
14	TRBV5-4	.	TRBJ1-6	TRBD1	TGTGCCAGCAGCTCGGACAGGGTCAATTCACCCCTCCACTTT	CASSSDRVNSPLHF
15	TRBV6-2/TRBV6-3	few	TRBJ1-1	TRBD1	TGTGCCAGCAGCCAAACACAGGGGTTGAACACTGAAGCTTTCTTT	CASSQTQGLNTEAFF
16	TRBV18	.	TRBJ1-4	.	TGTGCCAGCTCACCCCAGTCCGAGCCGGAGGGTGAAAAACTGTTTTTT	CASSPQSEPEGEKLFF
13	TRBV18	.	TRBJ2-5	.	TGTGCCAGCTCACCGGCGGATGTCGAGACCCAGTACTTC	CASSPADVETQYF
17	TRBV19	.	TRBJ2-3	.	TGTGCCAGTAGTGATCTGGCAGGGAAAGGAGGCACAGATACGCAGTATTTT	CASSDLAGKGGTDTQYF
19	TRBV18	.	TRBJ2-1	TRBD2	TGTGCCAGCTCACCACCGGGACTAGCGGGTGAAGGCGCCTACAATGAGCAGTTCTTC	CASSPPGLAGEGAYNEQFF
15	TRBV6-5	.	TRBJ1-3	TRBD1	TGTGCCAGCAGGACAGGGGACTCTACCGGAAACACCATATATTTT	CASRTGDSTGNTIYF
15	TRBV7-3	.	TRBJ1-1	.	TGTGCCAGCAGCCCGGCGGGGTTGGAGAACACTGAAGCTTTCTTT	CASSPAGLENTEAFF
15	TRBV7-9	.	TRBJ1-1	TRBD1	TGTGCCAGCAGCAAGGACAGGGGGCGGGAGACTGAAGCTTTCTTT	CASSKDRGRETEAFF
15	TRBV28	few	TRBJ1-2	TRBD1	TGTGCCAGCAGCGTCCAGGGGGCGCCTAGCTATGGCTACACCTTC	CASSVQGAPSYGYTF
15	TRBV10-1	.	TRBJ2-1	TRBD2	TGCGCCAGCAGTTTGGCTAGCGGGAGGTGGGGTGAGCAGTTCTTC	CASSLASGRWGEQFF
12	TRBV11-2	.	TRBJ1-2	.	TGTGCCAGCAGCCCCCCGGGGGGATCGGGCACCTTC	CASSPPGGSGTF
15	TRBV7-2	once	TRBJ1-4	.	TGTGCCAGCAGCTTAACAAACCTCCTTAATGAAAAACTGTTTTTT	CASSLTNLLNEKLFF